These 2 T cell receptor beta chains were sequenced from one sample in a study of T cells in Graves' hyperthyroidism and ophthalmopathy. RNA transcripts were the template for amplifying TCR beta CDR3 regions. Initially, a first-round RT-PCR of the TCR CDR3 employed the HTBI primer set. A single record per CDR3 protein comes from TCRdb applying MiXCR to the multiplex PCR reads. The table shows 360,000 or so distinct CDR3 sequences, with 13% to 15% occurring only once. Material for sequencing was blood. These receptors all stem from a woman in her sixties with Graves' ophthalmopathy.

To note about this clonotype: At one end, the junction sequence differs from germline, possibly due to a read error. The chain is built from TRBV5-1 and TRBJ2-7; D ambiguous. The CDR3 spans 14 residues. Germline CDR1 is SGHRS and CDR2 is YFSETQ. In DNA, the CDR3 is TGCGCCAGCAACTTGTCACAGCAATCCTACGAGCAGTACTTC. It codes for CASNLSQQSYEQYF.

Concerning this clonotype: The junction departs from the called germline gene at one end, perhaps through a read error. V is TRBV19 and J is TRBJ2-1; 12 nucleotides match TRBD2. This CDR3 is 16 amino acids long. The germline CDR1 and CDR2 sequences are LNHDA and SQIVND (reference sequence). CDR3 protein: CVSGPQGLAGYNEQFF. CDR3 nucleotides: TGTGTCAGTGGCCCACAGGGACTAGCGGGCTACAATGAGCAGTTCTTC.